The sequence of this TCR beta chain was determined in a study of blood T cell repertoires in COVID-19. Study details: In each case, the material was cDNA or gDNA derived from T cells, B-cell-depleted T cells, or PBMCs.

Trimming removed 0 bases from V and 1 base from J; junction bases left unmatched: 7. Germline loops: CDR1 WSHSY, CDR2 SAAADI. This CDR3 has 17 residues. Seattle patient enrollment occurred during active infection, with longitudinal follow-up thereafter. Original processing methods: Amplification from reference gene primers served as the basis for estimated nucleated cell counts. Profiled with immunoSEQ multiplex PCR; TCRdb holds only in-frame clones, not every one. The V and J calls and clone size were taken over from that table, and D and trimming were inferred from the DNA. The sample comprises 200,000 or so clones, 85% of which are singletons, and approximately 0.97% rests with the top ten.

The rearrangement joins TRBV10-2 to TRBJ2-7; 9 bases fit TRBD2. The clonotype originates from a man aged 55 to 70 with COVID-19, enrolled during active disease. Sequenced: peripheral blood. CDR3 region: CASSESAMSGRSYEQYF. The CDR3 DNA reads as TGCGCCAGCAGTGAGTCGGCCATGAGCGGGAGGTCCTACGAGCAGTACTTC.